The next 22 T cell receptor beta chains were all read from a single sample in a study of control samples from healthy donors and cancer patients. Clones were read by immunoSEQ multiplex PCR, and TCRdb kept only the in-frame ones, dropping some. The table has roughly 58,000 clones, 70% to 90% seen once. What was sequenced was PBMCs. These receptors came from a woman in her sixties with lung cancer.

J is TRBJ1-1 and V is TRBV11-3; D not resolved. Germline assignment: CDR1 SGHNT and CDR2 YENEEA. The V end lost 5 bases, the J end lost 7 bases, and 20 bases lay between the germline ends. The CDR3 spans 15 residues. DNA of the CDR3: TGTGCCAGCAGCCCCAGCTCCGGCAGCGAAGATGAAGCTTTCTTT. It codes for CASSPSSGSEDEAFF.

The chain combines TRBV12-3 or TRBV12-4 with TRBJ1-5, with D unclear. This CDR3 spans 13 amino acids. The V and J ends lost 2 bases and 11 bases respectively, with 13 bases between them. As DNA, the CDR3 is TGTGCCAGCAGTTTATCTAGTGTGGAAGCCCAGCATTTT. It specifies CASSLSSVEAQHF.

Only one count was recorded for this clone. The chain joins TRBV4-1 to TRBJ2-1; 7 bases fit TRBD1. The CDR3 sequence is 15 residues long. In germline, CDR1 is MGHRA, CDR2 YSYEKL. J lost 9 bases, V lost 4 bases, and 12 bases had no gene match. This chain's CDR3 is CASSRLERTGVEQFF. CDR3 DNA: TGCGCCAGCAGCCGCCTAGAACGAACAGGGGTTGAGCAGTTCTTC.

The gene calls are TRBV3-1 (or the pseudogene TRBV3-2) and TRBJ2-7; 10 nucleotides line up with TRBD1. Trimming removed 6 bases from V and 6 bases from J; junction bases left unmatched: 8. The V gene's germline CDR1 is LGHDT and CDR2 YNNKEL (reference sequence). This CDR3 is 14 amino acids long. The CDR3 is CASSVGTGVGEQYF. In DNA, the CDR3 is TGTGCCAGCAGTGTGGGGACAGGGGTTGGCGAGCAGTACTTC.

The chain employs TRBV5-1 and TRBJ1-1, with D perhaps TRBD1 (6 bases). The CDR3 length is 16 residues. CDR1 is SGHRS, CDR2 YFSETQ, per germline. V lost 1 base and J lost 4, with 17 bases in between. CDR3 coding DNA: TGCGCCAGCAGCTTGCCGACAGTGGGGGCACGCACTGAAGCTTTCTTT. Amino acids: CASSLPTVGARTEAFF.

The chain combines TRBV27 with TRBJ2-7; 9 bases fit TRBD1. This CDR3 is built from 14 residues. Trimming removed 6 bases from V and 0 bases from J; junction bases left unmatched: 3. The germline gives CDR1 MNHEY, CDR2 SMNVEV (reference sequence). This chain's CDR3 is CASSLTGGSYEQYF. The CDR3, as DNA: TGTGCCAGCAGCTTGACAGGGGGCTCCTACGAGCAGTACTTC.

The rearrangement links TRBV4-2 to TRBJ1-1; TRBD1 aligns across 7 bases. J gave up 3 bases and V 1 base, and 2 bases lay outside the gene matches. CDR3 size: 14 residues. Germline CDR1 LGHNA, CDR2 YNFKEQ. CDR3 amino acids: CASSQGDRDTEAFF. The CDR3 nucleotides read TGTGCCAGCAGCCAAGGAGACAGGGACACTGAAGCTTTCTTT.

V gene TRBV5-1 combines with J gene TRBJ1-1; TRBD1 aligns across 9 bases. Per germline, CDR1 SGHRS and CDR2 YFSETQ. The CDR3 consists of 13 residues. V lost 4 bases to trimming and J lost 4 bases; unmatched junction nucleotides: 2. CDR3 sequence (DNA): TGCGCCAGCAGCATGGGACAGGGCACTGAAGCTTTCTTT. Translated: CASSMGQGTEAFF. The variable domain in full, completed from reference TRBV5-1 and TRBJ1-1, reads KAGVTQTPRYLIKTRGQQVTLSCSPISGHRSVSWYQQTPGQGLQFLFEYFSETQRNKGNFPGRFSGRQFSNSRSEMNVSTLELGDSALYLCASSMGQGTEAFFGQGTRLTVV.

The rearrangement links TRBV9 to TRBJ2-7; 9 bases fit TRBD2. CDR3 length: 18 residues. The V segment lost 4 bases and the J segment 2 bases; nucleotides outside the gene matches: 16. Germline assignment: CDR1 SGDLS and CDR2 YYNGEE. The CDR3 DNA is TGTGCCAGCAGCCTCCGTCTTGGGGCTAGCGGGGAAACCTACGAGCAGTACTTC. Its protein is CASSLRLGASGETYEQYF.

The count of this clone is one. The V and J genes are TRBV10-2 and TRBJ2-2, with 12 positions matching TRBD2. V lost 6 bases, J lost 4 bases, and 3 bases stayed unmatched. Germline V CDR1 and CDR2: WSHSY, SAAADI. There are 15 residues in the CDR3. The CDR3 bases are TGCGCCAGCAGGCTAGCGGGAGGGCCCACCGGGGAGCTGTTTTTT. It is translated as CASRLAGGPTGELFF.

This clone was counted a single time. The CDR3 DNA follows: TGTGCCAGCAGCACCACCGCCAGGGGTCTAGCGTCCGGGGAGCTGTTTTTT. Translating it yields CASSTTARGLASGELFF. The rearrangement joins TRBV4-2 to TRBJ2-2; either TRBD1 or TRBD2 may supply D (6 bases each). V was trimmed by 5 bases and J by 6 bases, leaving 22 bases between them. The CDR3 is made up of 17 amino acids. Germline V gene sequence: CDR1 LGHNA, CDR2 YNFKEQ.

The chain recombines TRBV29-1 with TRBJ2-7; 8 bases line up with TRBD2. The CDR3 sequence is 13 residues long. V lost 4 bases, J lost 5 bases, and 7 bases stayed unmatched. From germline, CDR1 is SQVTM and CDR2 ANQGSEA. For the CDR3, the DNA is TGCAGCGTTGTAAACGGGAGGGGCGACGAGCAGTACTTC. It specifies CSVVNGRGDEQYF.

The chain combines TRBV13 with TRBJ2-5; TRBD2 aligns across 12 bases. The trim removed 5 bases at V and 2 bases at J, leaving 6 bases unmatched. CDR1 is PRHDT and CDR2 is FYEKMQ in the germline V gene (reference sequence). The CDR3 covers 16 residues. The CDR3 nucleotides read TGTGCCAGCAGCCCCCCGACTAGCGGGGGACAAGAGACCCAGTACTTC. This sequence encodes CASSPPTSGGQETQYF.

CDR3 loop: CATGRGSHYGYTF. The CDR3 DNA reads TGTGCCACCGGGCGGGGGAGCCACTATGGCTACACCTTC. J is TRBJ1-2 and V is TRBV10-3, with TRBD1 as a possible D gene (5 bases). The germline CDR1 and CDR2 sequences are ENHRY and SYGVKD. The CDR3 is 13 amino acids. V lost 10 bases, J lost 3 bases, and 15 bases lay in between.

The gene calls are TRBV18 and TRBJ2-5; 11 nucleotides align to TRBD2. J gave up 5 bases and V 3 bases, and 5 bases lay outside the gene matches. Germline lookup yields CDR1 KGHSH and CDR2 LQKENI. The CDR3 spans 15 residues. The CDR3 sequence is CASSPGLAEGETQYF. The CDR3 coding sequence is TGTGCCAGCTCACCGGGACTAGCGGAGGGGGAGACCCAGTACTTC.

The rearrangement uses TRBV5-1 and TRBJ2-5; TRBD1 agrees at 10 bases. This CDR3 region has 15 residues. V dropped 0 bases and J dropped 3; count of bases not matched to a gene: 2. Germline V gene sequence: CDR1 SGHRS, CDR2 YFSETQ. The CDR3 is CASSLAGTGEETQYF. In nucleotides, the CDR3 is TGCGCCAGCAGCTTGGCCGGGACAGGGGAAGAGACCCAGTACTTC.

CDR3 residues: CSASPGDRSFYGYTF. The DNA for the CDR3 is TGCAGTGCTAGTCCCGGGGACAGGTCATTCTATGGCTACACCTTC. The J gene is TRBJ1-2, the V gene TRBV20-1; 8 nucleotides line up with TRBD1. V was clipped by 3 bases and J by 4 bases; unmatched bases: 10. Germline CDR1 and CDR2: DFQATT and SNEGSKA (reference sequence). This CDR3 contains 15 residues.

The chain couples TRBV27 to TRBJ2-1; 7 nucleotides align to TRBD2. The J segment lost 2 bases and the V segment lost 4 bases, leaving 5 bases of the junction unmatched. The CDR3 spans 15 residues. Germline values: CDR1 MNHEY, CDR2 SMNVEV (reference sequence). The chain's CDR3 is CASSSAGGTYNEQFF. The CDR3 coding sequence is TGTGCCAGCAGTTCTGCCGGGGGGACCTACAATGAGCAGTTCTTC.

CDR3 region: CASSPSTGGIQPQHF. CDR3 bases: TGTGCCAGCAGCCCATCGACAGGGGGTATTCAGCCCCAGCATTTT. This rearrangement joins TRBV9 to TRBJ1-5; 9 nucleotides match TRBD1. CDR1 and CDR2 (germline): SGDLS, YYNGEE. The CDR3 extends over 15 amino acids. Trimming at V came to 4 bases and at J to 6 bases, leaving 8 bases not matched to a gene. The full variable domain, its missing parts supplied by reference TRBV9 and TRBJ1-5, is DSGVTQTPKHLITATGQRVTLRCSPRSGDLSVYWYQQSLDQGLQFLIQYYNGEERAKGNILERFSAQQFPDLHSELNLSSLELGDSALYFCASSPSTGGIQPQHFGDGTRLSIL.

The CDR3 protein is CASSLQGRSSYNEQFF. The CDR3 DNA reads as TGCGCCAGCAGCTTGCAGGGGCGATCCTCCTACAATGAGCAGTTCTTC. The gene calls are TRBV5-1 and TRBJ2-1; TRBD1 might be the D (6 bases). The germline V gene encodes CDR1 SGHRS and CDR2 YFSETQ. Deletions cut 1 base from V and 0 bases from J, with 11 bases between. The CDR3 covers 16 residues.

This chain links TRBV6-2 or TRBV6-3 with TRBJ1-5; no clear D gene. V was cut by 6 bases and J by 1 base, with 7 bases left in between. Germline CDR1 reads MNHEY; CDR2 reads SVGEGT. This CDR3 has 13 residues. CDR3 sequence reads: CASSPHSNQPQHF. CDR3 DNA sequence: TGTGCCAGCAGCCCCCACAGCAATCAGCCCCAGCATTTT.

The rearrangement joins TRBV5-1 to TRBJ1-5, with a possible D match to TRBD1 (6 bases). This CDR3 contains 18 residues. V lost 3 bases and J lost 0, with 19 bases in between. Looked up from germline, CDR1 is SGHRS and CDR2 is YFSETQ. The CDR3 nucleotides read TGCGCCAGCAGCTCTACTACAGGGCCCCTATATAGCAATCAGCCCCAGCATTTT. The encoded protein is CASSSTTGPLYSNQPQHF.